This TCR beta chain was identified in a study of blood T cell repertoires in COVID-19. Study background: Acute and convalescent COVID-19 samples came from the United States, Italy and Spain.

This CDR3 region has 15 residues. J lost 4 bases, V lost 8 bases, and 8 bases had no gene match. The germline CDR1 and CDR2 sequences are MNHEY and SVGAGI. Clones were read by immunoSEQ multiplex PCR, and TCRdb kept only the in-frame ones, dropping some. The sample records under 150,000 clones, 84% being singletons. This chain uses TRBV6-5 with TRBJ2-1; 10 positions agree with TRBD1. This TCR derives from a woman over 75 in a cohort sampled during active or convalescent COVID-19. What was sequenced was peripheral blood. CDR3 DNA: TGTGCCAGCGGAGACAGGGGGCGCATTTACAATGAGCAGTTCTTC. The encoded protein is CASGDRGRIYNEQFF.